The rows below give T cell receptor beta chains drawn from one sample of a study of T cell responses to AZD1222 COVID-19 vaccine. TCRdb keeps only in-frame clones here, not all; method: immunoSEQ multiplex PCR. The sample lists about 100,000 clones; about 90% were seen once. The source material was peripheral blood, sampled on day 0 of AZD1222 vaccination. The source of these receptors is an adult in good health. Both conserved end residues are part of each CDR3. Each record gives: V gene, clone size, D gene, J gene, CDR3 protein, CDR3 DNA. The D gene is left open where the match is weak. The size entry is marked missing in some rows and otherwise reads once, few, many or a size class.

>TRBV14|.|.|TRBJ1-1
CASSQEMNTEAFF
TGTGCCAGCAGCCAAGAGATGAACACTGAAGCTTTCTTT
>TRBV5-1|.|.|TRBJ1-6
CASSLARGKDSDSPLHF
TGCGCCAGCAGCTTGGCCCGGGGAAAAGACTCTGATTCACCCCTCCACTTT
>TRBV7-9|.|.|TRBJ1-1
CASSESPLAFF
TGTGCCAGCAGCGAAAGTCCATTGGCTTTCTTT
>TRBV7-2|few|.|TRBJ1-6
CASSPWDINSPLHF
TGTGCCAGCAGCCCCTGGGACATTAATTCACCCCTCCACTTT
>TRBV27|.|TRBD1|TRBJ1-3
CASSPRTGAGNTIYF
TGTGCCAGCAGTCCAAGGACAGGGGCTGGAAACACCATATATTTT
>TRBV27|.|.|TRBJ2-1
CASSPWGGSILNEQFF
TGTGCCAGCAGTCCCTGGGGCGGGTCAATTCTCAATGAGCAGTTCTTC
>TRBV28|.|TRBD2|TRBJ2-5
CASSIRIGLVGALYF
TGTGCCAGCAGCATACGAATTGGACTAGTCGGAGCCTTATACTTC
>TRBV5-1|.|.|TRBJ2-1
CASSRRGDPYNEQFF
TGCGCCAGCAGCCGGAGGGGGGATCCTTACAATGAGCAGTTCTTC
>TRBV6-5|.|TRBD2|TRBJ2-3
CASRGGLAGSSTQYF
TGTGCCAGCAGGGGGGGACTAGCGGGCTCTTCAACGCAGTATTTT
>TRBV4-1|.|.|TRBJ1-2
CASSLYYSDSSLYGYTF
TGCGCCAGCAGCCTCTACTATTCGGACAGCTCGCTCTATGGCTACACCTTC
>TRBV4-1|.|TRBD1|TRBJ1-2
CASSQKGQADLGYTF
TGCGCCAGCAGCCAAAAAGGACAGGCCGACCTTGGCTACACCTTC
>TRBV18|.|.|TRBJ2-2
CASSPPRGWNTGELFF
TGTGCCAGCTCACCACCGAGGGGGTGGAACACCGGGGAGCTGTTTTTT
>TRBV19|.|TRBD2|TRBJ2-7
CASSIFSSGSYEQYF
TGTGCCAGTAGTATATTTTCTAGCGGAAGCTACGAGCAGTACTTC
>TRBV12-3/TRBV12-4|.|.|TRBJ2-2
CASSYHTGELFF
TGTGCCAGCAGTTATCACACCGGGGAGCTGTTTTTT
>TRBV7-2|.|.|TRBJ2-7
CASSLVAGILSYEQYF
TGTGCCAGCAGCTTAGTCGCGGGTATACTTTCCTACGAGCAGTACTTC
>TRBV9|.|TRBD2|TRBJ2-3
CASSVHASGRPDTQYF
TGTGCCAGCAGCGTACACGCTAGCGGGAGGCCAGATACGCAGTATTTT
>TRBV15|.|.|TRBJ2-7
CATSRDLGYEQYF
TGTGCCACCAGCAGAGATCTTGGTTACGAGCAGTACTTC
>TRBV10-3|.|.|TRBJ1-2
CAISDFGGETNYGYTF
TGTGCCATCAGTGATTTTGGGGGTGAAACTAACTATGGCTACACCTTC
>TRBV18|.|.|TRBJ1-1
CASSPLGTPGRAFF
TGTGCCAGCTCACCACTTGGGACACCCGGTCGGGCTTTCTTT
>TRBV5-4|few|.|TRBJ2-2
CASSAGQRSNTGELFF
TGTGCCAGCAGCGCGGGACAGCGATCGAACACCGGGGAGCTGTTTTTT
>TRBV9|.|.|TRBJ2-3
CASSVAWEGTDTQYF
TGTGCCAGCAGCGTAGCTTGGGAGGGCACAGATACGCAGTATTTT
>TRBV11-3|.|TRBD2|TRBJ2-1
CASSARRTGTSGFKEQFF
TGTGCCAGCAGCGCCAGAAGAACCGGGACTAGCGGTTTCAAGGAGCAGTTCTTC
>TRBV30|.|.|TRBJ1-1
CAWSISLNTEAFF
TGTGCCTGGAGTATCTCATTGAACACTGAAGCTTTCTTT
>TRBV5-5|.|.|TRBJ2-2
CASDLATTASGELFF
TGTGCCAGCGACTTAGCCACTACAGCCTCCGGGGAGCTGTTTTTT
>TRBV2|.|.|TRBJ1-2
CASSMDGNYGYTF
TGTGCCAGCAGTATGGACGGGAACTATGGCTACACCTTC
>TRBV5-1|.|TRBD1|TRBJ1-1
CASSHRGRNTEAFF
TGCGCCAGCAGCCACAGGGGAAGGAACACTGAAGCTTTCTTT
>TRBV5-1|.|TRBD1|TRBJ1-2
CASSLEGQPYYGYTF
TGCGCCAGCAGCTTGGAGGGACAGCCGTACTATGGCTACACCTTC
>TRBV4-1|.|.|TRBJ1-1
CASSQKNTEAFF
TGCGCCAGCAGCCAAAAGAACACTGAAGCTTTCTTT
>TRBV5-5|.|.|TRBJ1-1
CASSLVKRRGTDEAFF
TGTGCCAGCAGCTTGGTGAAGCGACGGGGGACGGATGAAGCTTTCTTT
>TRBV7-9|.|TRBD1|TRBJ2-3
CASSRDRADTQYF
TGTGCCAGCAGCCGAGACAGGGCAGATACGCAGTATTTT
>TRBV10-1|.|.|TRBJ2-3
CASSREADTQYF
TGCGCCAGCAGCCGGGAAGCGGATACGCAGTATTTT
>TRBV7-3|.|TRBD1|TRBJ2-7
CASSPGQGRYEQYF
TGTGCCAGCAGCCCTGGACAGGGGAGATACGAGCAGTACTTC
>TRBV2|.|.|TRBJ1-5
CASSTGNAGNQPQHF
TGTGCCAGCAGTACCGGGAATGCGGGCAATCAGCCCCAGCATTTT
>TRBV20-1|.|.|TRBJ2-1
CSAGRNEQFF
TGCAGTGCTGGCCGTAATGAGCAGTTCTTC
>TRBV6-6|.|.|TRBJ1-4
CASSYGDINEKLFF
TGTGCCAGCAGTTACGGGGACATTAATGAAAAACTGTTTTTT
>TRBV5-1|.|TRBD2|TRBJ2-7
CASSLKIAGGSEQYF
TGCGCCAGCAGCCTAAAGATAGCGGGAGGCTCCGAGCAGTACTTC
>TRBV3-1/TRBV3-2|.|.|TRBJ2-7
CASSQRLRSYEQYF
TGTGCCAGCAGCCAAAGGCTGAGGAGCTACGAGCAGTACTTC
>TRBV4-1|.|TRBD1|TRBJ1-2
CASSQEGQGYYGYTF
TGCGCCAGCAGCCAAGAAGGACAGGGATACTATGGCTACACCTTC
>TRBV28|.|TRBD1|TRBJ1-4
CASRPLGQGAGATNEKLFF
TGTGCCAGCAGACCTCTGGGACAGGGGGCAGGTGCAACTAATGAAAAACTGTTTTTT
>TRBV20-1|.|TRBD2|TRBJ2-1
CSASPPSGDSYNEQFF
TGCAGTGCTAGTCCGCCTAGCGGGGATTCCTACAATGAGCAGTTCTTC
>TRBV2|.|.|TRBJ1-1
CASQGWGTEAFF
TGTGCCAGCCAAGGCTGGGGGACTGAAGCTTTCTTT
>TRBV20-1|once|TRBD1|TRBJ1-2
CSASASGTDLNYGYTF
TGCAGTGCTAGTGCATCCGGGACAGACCTTAACTATGGCTACACCTTC
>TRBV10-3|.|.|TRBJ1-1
CAISESRTHRNTEAFF
TGTGCCATCAGTGAAAGTCGGACACACAGGAACACTGAAGCTTTCTTT
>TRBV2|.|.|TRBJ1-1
CASKRAGTNTEAFF
TGTGCCAGCAAGAGGGCAGGGACCAACACTGAAGCTTTCTTT
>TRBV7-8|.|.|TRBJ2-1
CASSPQGGAHEQFF
TGTGCCAGCAGCCCGCAGGGGGGGGCGCATGAGCAGTTCTTC
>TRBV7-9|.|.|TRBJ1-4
CASTSVTRRRGEKLFF
TGTGCCAGCACCTCGGTAACCCGCCGGCGGGGTGAAAAACTGTTTTTT